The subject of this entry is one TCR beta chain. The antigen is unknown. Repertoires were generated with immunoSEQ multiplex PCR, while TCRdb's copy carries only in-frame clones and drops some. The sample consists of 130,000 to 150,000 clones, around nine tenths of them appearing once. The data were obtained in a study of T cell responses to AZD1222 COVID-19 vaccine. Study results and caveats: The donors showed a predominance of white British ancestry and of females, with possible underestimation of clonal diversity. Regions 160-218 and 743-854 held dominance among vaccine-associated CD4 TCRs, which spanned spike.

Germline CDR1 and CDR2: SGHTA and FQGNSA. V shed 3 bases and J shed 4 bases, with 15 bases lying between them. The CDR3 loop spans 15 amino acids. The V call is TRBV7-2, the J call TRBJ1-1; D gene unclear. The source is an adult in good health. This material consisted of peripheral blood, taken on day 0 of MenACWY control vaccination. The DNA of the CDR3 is TGTGCCAGCAGCTTTTCACCCGGGATGACCACTGAAGCTTTCTTT. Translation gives CASSFSPGMTTEAFF.